Following are 10 T cell receptor beta chains from one sample sequenced in a study of CD8 T cells in Susac syndrome. An input of roughly 0.5 to 1 ug of RNA was subjected to reverse transcription using random hexamers. Via MiXCR, TCRdb re-called the immunoSEQ multiplex PCR reads, giving one row per CDR3 protein. The sample contains roughly 180,000 distinct CDR3 sequences, approximately 95% of which appear only once. Specimen: CD4+ T cells from PBMCs. The receptors stem from a human donor with multiple sclerosis.

Only one count was recorded for this clonotype. The chain recombines TRBV7-2 with TRBJ1-2, with 8 positions matching TRBD1. J lost 6 bases, V lost 3 bases, and 3 bases had no gene match. This CDR3 comprises 13 residues. The germline CDR1 and CDR2 sequences are SGHTA and FQGNSA. The CDR3 here is CASSFVQGDGYTF. The CDR3 DNA is TGTGCCAGCAGCTTTGTACAGGGGGATGGCTACACCTTC. The full variable domain, its missing parts supplied by reference TRBV7-2 and TRBJ1-2, is GAGVSQSPSNKVTEKGKDVELRCDPISGHTALYWYRQSLGQGLEFLIYFQGNSAPDKSGLPSDRFSAERTGGSVSTLTIQRTQQEDSAVYLCASSFVQGDGYTFGSGTRLTVV.

The V and J genes are TRBV5-1 and TRBJ1-1; D ambiguous. This CDR3 comprises 15 residues. In germline, CDR1 is SGHRS, CDR2 YFSETQ. The germline V and J ends were trimmed by 4 bases and 2 bases, with 15 bases remaining between them. The CDR3 DNA is TGCGCCAGCAGCGCGCTTCAGGAGGTAAACACTGAAGCTTTCTTT. It is translated as CASSALQEVNTEAFF.

This clonotype was seen a handful of times. The V gene is TRBV28, the J gene TRBJ1-5, with 8 bases fitting TRBD1. CDR3 length equals 14 residues. The germline V gene encodes CDR1 MDHEN and CDR2 SYDVKM. The V and J ends lost 2 bases and 5 bases, in that order; junction bases with no gene match: 2. The CDR3 protein is CASSLGQGYQPQHF. Here the CDR3 DNA reads TGTGCCAGCAGTTTAGGACAGGGCTATCAGCCCCAGCATTTT.

This clonotype has only one observation. The V gene is TRBV4-1, the J gene TRBJ2-5, with a tentative D call TRBD1 (6 bases). This CDR3 region has 15 residues. Germline loops: CDR1 MGHRA, CDR2 YSYEKL. Trimming cost V 0 bases and J 5 bases, with 13 bases left between them. The CDR3 coding sequence is TGCGCCAGCAGCCAAGACGGATCAGGGGCCGAGACCCAGTACTTC. Translated, it gives CASSQDGSGAETQYF.

The chain employs TRBV12-3 or TRBV12-4 and TRBJ2-5, with TRBD1 as a possible D gene (6 bases). This CDR3 is 14 amino acids long. Trimming removed 6 bases at V and 5 bases at J, with 16 bases between. CDR3 residues: CASSRGQSGETQYF. The CDR3 bases are TGTGCCAGCAGCCGTGGACAGTCAGGGGAGACCCAGTACTTC.

This rearrangement joins TRBV20-1 to TRBJ2-2; 8 bases fit TRBD1. V dropped 6 bases and J dropped 0; count of bases not matched to a gene: 3. This CDR3 region has 14 residues. CDR1 and CDR2 from the germline V gene are DFQATT and SNEGSKA (reference sequence). The CDR3 sequence is CSAADRANTGELFF. CDR3 bases: TGCAGTGCCGCGGACAGGGCGAACACCGGGGAGCTGTTTTTT.

The chain links TRBV20-1 to TRBJ1-2; TRBD1 is a possible D gene (6 bases). The CDR3 covers 14 residues. Germline V lookup: CDR1 DFQATT, CDR2 SNEGSKA (reference sequence). V was trimmed by 1 base and J by 6 bases, leaving 15 bases between them. CDR3 sequence: CSARVKGGHNGYTF. The CDR3, as DNA: TGCAGTGCTAGAGTGAAGGGGGGACACAATGGCTACACCTTC.

This chain connects TRBV10-3 to TRBJ2-2; maybe TRBD2 (7 bases). Germline-derived CDR1 and CDR2 are ENHRY and SYGVKD. This CDR3 has 17 amino acids. V shed 0 bases and J shed 4 bases, with 15 bases lying between them. The CDR3 DNA reads as TGTGCCATCAGTGAGTCTAGCGAGCGGGACACCACCGGGGAGCTGTTTTTT. This encodes CAISESSERDTTGELFF.

The chain carries TRBV9 and TRBJ2-2; D is uncertain. V was cut by 3 bases and J by 0 bases, with 6 bases left in between. The CDR3 is 14 amino acids. Germline CDR1 and CDR2: SGDLS and YYNGEE. CDR3 sequence reads: CASSARANTGELFF. The CDR3 nucleotides are TGTGCCAGCAGCGCCCGGGCGAACACCGGGGAGCTGTTTTTT.

The chain uses TRBV6-1 and TRBJ2-5; D gene uncertain. V lost 1 base, J lost 2 bases, and 8 bases lay in between. Germline V gives CDR1 MNHNS, CDR2 SASEGT. This CDR3 has 14 residues. The CDR3 loop reads CASSEVSNQETQYF. The CDR3 DNA sequence: TGTGCCAGCAGTGAAGTGTCCAATCAAGAGACCCAGTACTTC.